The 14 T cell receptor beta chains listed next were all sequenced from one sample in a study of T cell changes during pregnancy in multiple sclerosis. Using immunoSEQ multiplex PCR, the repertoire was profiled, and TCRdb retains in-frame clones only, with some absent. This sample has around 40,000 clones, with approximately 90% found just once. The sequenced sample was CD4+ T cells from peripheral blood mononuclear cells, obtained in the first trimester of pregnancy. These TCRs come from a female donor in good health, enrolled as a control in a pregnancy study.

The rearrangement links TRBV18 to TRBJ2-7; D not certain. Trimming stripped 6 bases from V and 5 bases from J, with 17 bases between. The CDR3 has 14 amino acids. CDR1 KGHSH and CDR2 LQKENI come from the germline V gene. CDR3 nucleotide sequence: TGTGCCAGCTCCCGTTCTAGTGGAACCGACGAGCAGTACTTC. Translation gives CASSRSSGTDEQYF.

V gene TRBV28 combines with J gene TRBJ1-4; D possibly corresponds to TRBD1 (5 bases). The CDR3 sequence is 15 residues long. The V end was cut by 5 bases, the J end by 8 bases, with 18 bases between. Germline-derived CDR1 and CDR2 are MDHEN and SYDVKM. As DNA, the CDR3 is TGTGCCAGCAGTCCGGCAGGGCCCCTGGAGGAAAAACTGTTTTTT. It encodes CASSPAGPLEEKLFF. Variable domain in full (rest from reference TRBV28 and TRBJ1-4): DVKVTQSSRYLVKRTGEKVFLECVQDMDHENMFWYRQDPGLGLRLIYFSYDVKMKEKGDIPEGYSVSREKKERFSLILESASTNQTSMYLCASSPAGPLEEKLFFGSGTQLSVL.

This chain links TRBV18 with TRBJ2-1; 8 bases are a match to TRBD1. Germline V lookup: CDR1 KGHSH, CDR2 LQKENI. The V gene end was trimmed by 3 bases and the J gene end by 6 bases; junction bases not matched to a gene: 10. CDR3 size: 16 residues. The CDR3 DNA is TGTGCCAGCTCACCGGCCGGGACAGGAGGTCCCAATGAGCAGTTCTTC. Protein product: CASSPAGTGGPNEQFF.

The CDR3 sequence is CASNGPLVNEQFF. As DNA, the CDR3 is TGTGCCAGCAATGGCCCCCTCGTGAATGAGCAGTTCTTC. The J gene is TRBJ2-1, the V gene TRBV2; no definite D call. Germline V gene sequence: CDR1 SNHLY, CDR2 FYNNEI. This CDR3 is built from 13 residues. With 7 bases removed from V and 7 bases from J, the gap between germline ends came to 14 bases.

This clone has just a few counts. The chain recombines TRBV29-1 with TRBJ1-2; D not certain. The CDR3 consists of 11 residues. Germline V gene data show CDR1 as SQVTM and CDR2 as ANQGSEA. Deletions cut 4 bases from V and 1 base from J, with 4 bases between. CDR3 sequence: CSVVVNYGYTF. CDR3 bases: TGCAGCGTTGTAGTTAACTATGGCTACACCTTC.

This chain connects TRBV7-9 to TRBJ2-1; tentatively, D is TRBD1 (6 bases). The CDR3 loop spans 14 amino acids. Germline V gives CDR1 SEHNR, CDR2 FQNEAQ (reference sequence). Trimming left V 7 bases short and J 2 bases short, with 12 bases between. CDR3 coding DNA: TGTGCCAGCACAAGAGGACAGACCTACAATGAGCAGTTCTTC. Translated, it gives CASTRGQTYNEQFF.

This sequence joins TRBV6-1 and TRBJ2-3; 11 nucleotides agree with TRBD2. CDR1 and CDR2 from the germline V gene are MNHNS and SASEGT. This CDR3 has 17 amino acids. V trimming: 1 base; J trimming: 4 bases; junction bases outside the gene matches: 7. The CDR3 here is CASSEGPLAGVSDTQYF. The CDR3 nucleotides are TGTGCCAGCAGTGAAGGCCCACTAGCGGGGGTGTCAGATACGCAGTATTTT.

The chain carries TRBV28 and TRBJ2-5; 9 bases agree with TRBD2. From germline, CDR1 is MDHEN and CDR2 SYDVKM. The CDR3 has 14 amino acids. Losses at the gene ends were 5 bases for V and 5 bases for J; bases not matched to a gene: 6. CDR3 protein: CASSRSGGLETQYF. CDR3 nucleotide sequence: TGTGCCAGCAGTCGTAGCGGGGGACTGGAGACCCAGTACTTC. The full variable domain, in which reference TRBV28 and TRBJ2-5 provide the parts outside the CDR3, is DVKVTQSSRYLVKRTGEKVFLECVQDMDHENMFWYRQDPGLGLRLIYFSYDVKMKEKGDIPEGYSVSREKKERFSLILESASTNQTSMYLCASSRSGGLETQYFGPGTRLLVL.

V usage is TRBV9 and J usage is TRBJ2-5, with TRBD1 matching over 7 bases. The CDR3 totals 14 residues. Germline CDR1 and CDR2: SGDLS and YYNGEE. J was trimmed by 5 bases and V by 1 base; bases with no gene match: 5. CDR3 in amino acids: CASSVQTGSETQYF. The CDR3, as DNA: TGTGCCAGCAGCGTACAGACAGGGTCGGAGACCCAGTACTTC.

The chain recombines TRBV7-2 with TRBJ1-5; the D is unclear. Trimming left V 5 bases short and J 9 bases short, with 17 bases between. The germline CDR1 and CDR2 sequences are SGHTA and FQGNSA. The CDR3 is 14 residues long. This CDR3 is CASSPPAVFPPQHF. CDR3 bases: TGTGCCAGCAGCCCCCCTGCAGTCTTCCCGCCCCAGCATTTT.

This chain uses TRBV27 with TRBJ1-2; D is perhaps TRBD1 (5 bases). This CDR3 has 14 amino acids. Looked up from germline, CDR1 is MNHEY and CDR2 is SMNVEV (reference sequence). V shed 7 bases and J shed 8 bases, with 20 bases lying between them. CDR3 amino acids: CASTSQGRPWGYTF. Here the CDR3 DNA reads TGTGCCAGCACCTCGCAGGGCAGGCCTTGGGGCTACACCTTC.

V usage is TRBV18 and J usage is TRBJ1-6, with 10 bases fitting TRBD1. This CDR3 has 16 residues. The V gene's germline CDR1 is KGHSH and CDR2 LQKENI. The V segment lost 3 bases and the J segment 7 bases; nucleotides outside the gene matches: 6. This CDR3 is CASSPKTGGENSPLHF. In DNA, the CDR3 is TGTGCCAGCTCACCCAAGACAGGGGGCGAGAATTCACCCCTCCACTTT.

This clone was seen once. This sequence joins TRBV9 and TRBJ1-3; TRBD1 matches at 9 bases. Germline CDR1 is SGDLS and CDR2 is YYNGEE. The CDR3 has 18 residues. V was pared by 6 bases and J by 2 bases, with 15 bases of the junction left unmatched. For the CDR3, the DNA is TGTGCCAGCACTCCTGGGACAGGGAAGGGTGGCCCTGGAAACACCATATATTTT. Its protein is CASTPGTGKGGPGNTIYF.

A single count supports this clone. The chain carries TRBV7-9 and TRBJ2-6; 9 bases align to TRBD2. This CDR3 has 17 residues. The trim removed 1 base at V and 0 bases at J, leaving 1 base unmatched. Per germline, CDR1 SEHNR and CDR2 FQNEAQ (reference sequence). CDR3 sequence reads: CASSLGAGGSGANVLTF. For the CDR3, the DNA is TGTGCCAGCAGCTTAGGAGCGGGGGGCTCTGGGGCCAACGTCCTGACTTTC.